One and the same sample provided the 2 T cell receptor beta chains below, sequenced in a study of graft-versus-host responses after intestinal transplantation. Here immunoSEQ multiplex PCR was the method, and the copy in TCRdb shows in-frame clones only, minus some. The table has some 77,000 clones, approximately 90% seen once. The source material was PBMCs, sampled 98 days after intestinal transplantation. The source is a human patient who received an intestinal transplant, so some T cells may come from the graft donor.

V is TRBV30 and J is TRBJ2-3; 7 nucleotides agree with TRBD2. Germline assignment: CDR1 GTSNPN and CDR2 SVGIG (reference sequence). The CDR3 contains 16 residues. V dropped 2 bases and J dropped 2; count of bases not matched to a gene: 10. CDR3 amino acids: CAWSPKPGLSTDTQYF. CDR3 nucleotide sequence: TGTGCCTGGAGTCCTAAACCGGGACTATCCACAGATACGCAGTATTTT.

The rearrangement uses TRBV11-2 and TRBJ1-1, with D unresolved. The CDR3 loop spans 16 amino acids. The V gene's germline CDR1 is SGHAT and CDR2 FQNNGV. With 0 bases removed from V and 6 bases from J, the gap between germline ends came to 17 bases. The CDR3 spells CASSLDAGKVRSEAFF. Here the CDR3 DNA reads TGTGCCAGCAGCTTAGACGCGGGTAAGGTGAGGTCTGAAGCTTTCTTT.